Listed below are T cell receptor beta chains from one sample, sequenced in a study of T cell responses to AZD1222 COVID-19 vaccine. Method: immunoSEQ multiplex PCR; TCRdb's copy keeps in-frame clones and lacks some. This table holds fewer than 150,000 clones, 93% found once. The sample here was peripheral blood, taken 28 days after the second AZD1222 dose. These receptors were collected from an adult who received the AZD1222 COVID-19 vaccine. Each CDR3 is given with its conserved first and last residue. The D gene is left open where the match is weak.

v_call	d_call	j_call	cdr3_nt	cdr3_aa
TRBV25-1	TRBD1	TRBJ1-2	TGTGCCAGCAATACAGGGACAGGGGGCTACACCTTC	CASNTGTGGYTF
TRBV5-1	NA	TRBJ1-5	TGCGCCAGCAGCCCCGACCTTGGAGCCAATCAGCCCCAGCATTTT	CASSPDLGANQPQHF
TRBV2	NA	TRBJ2-5	TGTGCCAGCACCCAGGGGTTGGAGACCCAGTACTTC	CASTQGLETQYF
TRBV5-6	TRBD2	TRBJ2-7	TGTGCCAGCAGCGCCGGGACTAGCGTGGACGAGCAGTACTTC	CASSAGTSVDEQYF
TRBV5-8	NA	TRBJ2-7	TGTGCCAGCAGCTTGGGGGAGCTTTTGTCCTACGAGCAGTACTTC	CASSLGELLSYEQYF
TRBV28	NA	TRBJ1-1	TGTGCCAGCAGCCCTACATTGAACACTGAAGCTTTCTTT	CASSPTLNTEAFF
TRBV13	NA	TRBJ1-1	TGTGCCAGCAGCTTAGAGGGAAGCCGGGAGACTGAAGCTTTCTTT	CASSLEGSRETEAFF
TRBV7-9	NA	TRBJ2-2	TGTGCCAGCAGCTTCACAGGAGTCGGCCTAGGGGCCGGGGAGCTGTTTTTT	CASSFTGVGLGAGELFF
TRBV6-6	NA	TRBJ1-1	TGTGCCAGCAGTTACTCGAGGGGGACTGAAGCTTTCTTT	CASSYSRGTEAFF
TRBV4-2	TRBD2	TRBJ2-2	TGTGCCAGCAGCCAACCCACCCGGGACTATGACACCGGGGAGCTGTTTTTT	CASSQPTRDYDTGELFF